The entry below gives a single T cell receptor beta chain sequence along with its context. This entry belongs to a study of T cell changes during pregnancy in multiple sclerosis. Per germline, CDR1 SGHTA and CDR2 FQGTGA. This CDR3 spans 13 amino acids. Trimming cost V 0 bases and J 6 bases, with 9 bases left between them. The assay was immunoSEQ multiplex PCR, and TCRdb's table has in-frame clones only and misses some. The table includes approximately 60,000 clones, 90% to 95% detected once. The chain carries TRBV7-3 and TRBJ2-7; D is possibly TRBD2 (5 bases). The material sequenced was peripheral blood, taken before pregnancy. The TCR comes from a female donor with multiple sclerosis, enrolled in a pregnancy study. This CDR3 reads CASSLTPSSEQYF. The CDR3 bases are TGTGCCAGCAGCTTAACTCCTAGCTCCGAGCAGTACTTC. Using reference TRBV7-3 and TRBJ2-7 for the parts outside the CDR3, the full variable domain is GAGVSQTPSNKVTEKGKYVELRCDPISGHTALYWYRQSLGQGPEFLIYFQGTGAADDSGLPNDRFFAVRPEGSVSTLKIQRTERGDSAVYLCASSLTPSSEQYFGPGTRLTVT.